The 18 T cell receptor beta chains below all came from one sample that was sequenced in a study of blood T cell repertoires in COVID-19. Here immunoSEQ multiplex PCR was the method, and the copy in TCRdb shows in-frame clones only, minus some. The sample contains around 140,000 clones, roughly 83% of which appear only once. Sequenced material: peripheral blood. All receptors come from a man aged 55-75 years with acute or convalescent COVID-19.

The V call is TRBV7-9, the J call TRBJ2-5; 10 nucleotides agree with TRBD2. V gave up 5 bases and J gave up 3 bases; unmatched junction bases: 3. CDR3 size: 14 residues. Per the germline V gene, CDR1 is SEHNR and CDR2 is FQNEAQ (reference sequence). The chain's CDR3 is CASSTGLAEETQYF. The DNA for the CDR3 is TGTGCCAGCAGCACTGGACTAGCGGAAGAGACCCAGTACTTC.

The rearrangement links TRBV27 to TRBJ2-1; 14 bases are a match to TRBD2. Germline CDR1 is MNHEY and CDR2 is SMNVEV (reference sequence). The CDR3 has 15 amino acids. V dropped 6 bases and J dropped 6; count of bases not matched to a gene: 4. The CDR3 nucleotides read TGTGCCAGCAGGGTTGGGACTAGCGGGGGCAATGAGCAGTTCTTC. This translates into CASRVGTSGGNEQFF.

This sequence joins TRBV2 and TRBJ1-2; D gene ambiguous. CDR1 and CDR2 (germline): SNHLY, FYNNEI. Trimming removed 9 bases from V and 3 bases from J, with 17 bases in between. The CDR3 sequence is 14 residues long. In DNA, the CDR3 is TGTGCCAGTAGTCTCAAGGGAGAGTACTATGGCTACACCTTC. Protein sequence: CASSLKGEYYGYTF.

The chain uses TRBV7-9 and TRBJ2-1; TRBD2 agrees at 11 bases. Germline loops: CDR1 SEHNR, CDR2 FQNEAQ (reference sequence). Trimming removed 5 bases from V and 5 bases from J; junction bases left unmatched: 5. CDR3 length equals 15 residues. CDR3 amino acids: CASSPLAGENNEQFF. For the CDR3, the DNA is TGTGCCAGCAGCCCACTAGCGGGAGAAAACAATGAGCAGTTCTTC.

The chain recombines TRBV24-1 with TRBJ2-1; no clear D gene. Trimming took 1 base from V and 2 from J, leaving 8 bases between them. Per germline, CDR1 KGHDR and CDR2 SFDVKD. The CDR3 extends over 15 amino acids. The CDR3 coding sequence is TGTGCCACCAGTGATTTAAGAGGAACCTACAATGAGCAGTTCTTC. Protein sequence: CATSDLRGTYNEQFF.

The CDR3 DNA reads as TGTGCCAGCAGGAGACGGGAACAGGGTGCATACGAGCAGTACTTC. This encodes CASRRREQGAYEQYF. The rearrangement links TRBV6-5 to TRBJ2-7, with D maybe TRBD1 (6 bases). The CDR3 spans 15 residues. Germline CDR1 is MNHEY and CDR2 is SVGAGI. The V and J ends lost 6 bases and 4 bases respectively, with 19 bases between them.

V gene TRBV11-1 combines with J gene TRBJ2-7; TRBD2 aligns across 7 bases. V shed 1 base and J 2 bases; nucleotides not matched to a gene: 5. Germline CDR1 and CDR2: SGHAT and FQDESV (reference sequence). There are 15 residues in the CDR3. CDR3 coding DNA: TGTGCCAGCAGCTTAGGAGGGGCGGGGGCCTACGAGCAGTACTTC. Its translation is CASSLGGAGAYEQYF.

This chain's CDR3 is CSVEDYSDRGFSGNTIYF. The CDR3, as DNA: TGCAGCGTTGAAGATTACTCGGACAGGGGCTTCTCTGGAAACACCATATATTTT. The chain is built from TRBV29-1 and TRBJ1-3; 9 bases agree with TRBD1. Germline V gene sequence: CDR1 SQVTM, CDR2 ANQGSEA. The CDR3 has 18 residues. V trimming: 0 bases; J trimming: 0 bases; junction bases outside the gene matches: 9.

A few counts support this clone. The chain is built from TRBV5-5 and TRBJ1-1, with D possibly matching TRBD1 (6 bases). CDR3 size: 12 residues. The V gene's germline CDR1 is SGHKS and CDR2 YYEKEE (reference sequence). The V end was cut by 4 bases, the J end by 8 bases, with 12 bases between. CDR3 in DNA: TGTGCCAGCAGCCCTGAGACAGGAGAAGCTTTCTTT. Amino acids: CASSPETGEAFF.

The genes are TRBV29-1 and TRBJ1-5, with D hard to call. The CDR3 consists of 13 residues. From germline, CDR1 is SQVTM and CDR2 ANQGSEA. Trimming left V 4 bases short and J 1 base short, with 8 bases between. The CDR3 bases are TGCAGCGTTGGGAGAGGGAGCAATCAGCCCCAGCATTTT. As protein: CSVGRGSNQPQHF.

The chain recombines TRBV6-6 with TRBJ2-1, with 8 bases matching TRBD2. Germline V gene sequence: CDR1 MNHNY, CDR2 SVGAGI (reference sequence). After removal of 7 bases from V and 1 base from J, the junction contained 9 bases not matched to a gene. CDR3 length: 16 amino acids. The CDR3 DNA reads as TGTGCCAGCACCCCCTCAGCGGGAGCTTCCTACAATGAGCAGTTCTTC. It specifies CASTPSAGASYNEQFF.

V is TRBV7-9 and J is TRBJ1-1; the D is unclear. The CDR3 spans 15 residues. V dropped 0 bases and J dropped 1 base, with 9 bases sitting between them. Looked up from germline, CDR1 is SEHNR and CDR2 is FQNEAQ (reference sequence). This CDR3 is CASSLADNRNTEAFF. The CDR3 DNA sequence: TGTGCCAGCAGCTTAGCAGATAACAGGAACACTGAAGCTTTCTTT.

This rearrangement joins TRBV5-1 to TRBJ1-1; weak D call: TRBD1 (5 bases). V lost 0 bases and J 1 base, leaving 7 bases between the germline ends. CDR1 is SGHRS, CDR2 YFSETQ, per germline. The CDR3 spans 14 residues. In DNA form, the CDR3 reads TGCGCCAGCAGCTTGGCGACAGCGAACACTGAAGCTTTCTTT. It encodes CASSLATANTEAFF.

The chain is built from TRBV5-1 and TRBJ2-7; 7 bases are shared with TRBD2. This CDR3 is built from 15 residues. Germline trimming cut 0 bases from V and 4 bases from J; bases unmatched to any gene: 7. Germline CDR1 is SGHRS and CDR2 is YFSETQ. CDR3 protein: CASSLVAGVRYEQYF. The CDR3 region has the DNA TGCGCCAGCAGCTTGGTGGCGGGGGTGAGGTACGAGCAGTACTTC.

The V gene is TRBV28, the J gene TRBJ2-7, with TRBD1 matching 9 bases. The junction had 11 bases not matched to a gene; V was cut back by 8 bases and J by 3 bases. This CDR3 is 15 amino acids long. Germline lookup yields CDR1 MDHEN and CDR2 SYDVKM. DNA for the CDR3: TGTGCCAGCTCACCGGAGTTGGGACAGGGCTACGAGCAGTACTTC. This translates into CASSPELGQGYEQYF. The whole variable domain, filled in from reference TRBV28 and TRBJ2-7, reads DVKVTQSSRYLVKRTGEKVFLECVQDMDHENMFWYRQDPGLGLRLIYFSYDVKMKEKGDIPEGYSVSREKKERFSLILESASTNQTSMYLCASSPELGQGYEQYFGPGTRLTVT.

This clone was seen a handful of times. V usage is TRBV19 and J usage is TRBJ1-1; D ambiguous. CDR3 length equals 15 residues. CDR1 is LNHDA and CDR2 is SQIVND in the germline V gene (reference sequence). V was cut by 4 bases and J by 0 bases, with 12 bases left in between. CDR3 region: CASSRPGGMNTEAFF. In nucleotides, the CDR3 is TGTGCCAGTAGTAGACCAGGAGGCATGAACACTGAAGCTTTCTTT.

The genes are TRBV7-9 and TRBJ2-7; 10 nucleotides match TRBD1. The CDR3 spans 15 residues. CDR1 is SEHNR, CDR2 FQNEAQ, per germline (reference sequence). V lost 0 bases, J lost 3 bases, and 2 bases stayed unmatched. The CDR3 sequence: CASSLADRGIYEQYF. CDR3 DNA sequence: TGTGCCAGCAGCTTAGCGGACAGGGGGATCTACGAGCAGTACTTC.

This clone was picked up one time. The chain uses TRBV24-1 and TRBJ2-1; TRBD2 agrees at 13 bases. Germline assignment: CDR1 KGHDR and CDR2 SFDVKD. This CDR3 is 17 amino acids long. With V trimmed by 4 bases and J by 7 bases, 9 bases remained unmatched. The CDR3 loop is CATSEPQVTSGRNEQFF. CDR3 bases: TGTGCCACCAGTGAACCCCAGGTGACTAGCGGGAGGAATGAGCAGTTCTTC.